The 23 T cell receptor beta chains below all came from one sample that was sequenced in a study of OX40 agonist ivuxolimab in advanced cancers. Data came from immunoSEQ multiplex PCR; TCRdb stores just in-frame clones and leaves some out. The top ten hold approximately 3.8% of the sample, which has roughly 49,000 clones, 85% to 90% seen once. The specimen comprised CD4+ or CD8+ T cells sorted from blood, sampled in a trial of the OX40 agonist ivuxolimab. The receptors shown here come from an adult with an advanced solid tumor such as melanoma, head and neck, liver or kidney cancer.

This chain links TRBV28 with TRBJ2-7; possibly TRBD1 for D (6 bases). Per germline, CDR1 MDHEN and CDR2 SYDVKM. The V gene lost 4 bases and the J gene lost 3 bases, with 13 bases spanning the gap. CDR3 length equals 14 residues. CDR3 loop: CASSSKDRFYEQYF. CDR3 coding DNA: TGTGCCAGCAGTTCCAAGGACAGATTCTACGAGCAGTACTTC. Variable domain in full (rest from reference TRBV28 and TRBJ2-7): DVKVTQSSRYLVKRTGEKVFLECVQDMDHENMFWYRQDPGLGLRLIYFSYDVKMKEKGDIPEGYSVSREKKERFSLILESASTNQTSMYLCASSSKDRFYEQYFGPGTRLTVT.

The chain is built from TRBV5-8 and TRBJ2-5; tentatively, D is TRBD2 (7 bases). The CDR3 is made up of 16 amino acids. Trimming removed 0 bases at V and 5 bases at J, with 17 bases between. The germline gives CDR1 SGHTS, CDR2 YDEGEE. CDR3 region: CASSLDGSRGGETQYF. The CDR3 DNA reads as TGTGCCAGCAGCTTGGACGGTTCCAGGGGAGGGGAGACCCAGTACTTC.

Only one count was recorded for this clone. This sequence joins TRBV27 and TRBJ1-2, with 7 bases identical to TRBD1. The germline V gene encodes CDR1 MNHEY and CDR2 SMNVEV (reference sequence). CDR3 length: 13 amino acids. The V gene end was trimmed by 5 bases and the J gene end by 8 bases; junction bases not matched to a gene: 8. CDR3 loop: CASSLQQGFGYTF. In DNA form, the CDR3 reads TGTGCCAGCAGTCTACAACAGGGGTTCGGCTACACCTTC.

DNA of the CDR3: TGTGCCAGTAGTACCAGGACAGGGGACACTGAAGCTTTCTTT. It translates to CASSTRTGDTEAFF. The chain carries TRBV19 and TRBJ1-1, with 9 bases matching TRBD1. Trimming cost V 4 bases and J 3 bases; bases outside gene matches: 3. Germline loops: CDR1 LNHDA, CDR2 SQIVND (reference sequence). The CDR3 contains 14 residues.

The gene calls are TRBV7-3 and TRBJ2-2; 8 bases are shared with TRBD2. CDR3 size: 16 residues. Losses at the gene ends were 1 base for V and 5 bases for J; bases not matched to a gene: 6. The germline CDR1 and CDR2 sequences are SGHTA and FQGTGA. CDR3 DNA sequence: TGTGCCAGCAGCTTAATGGCGGGGGGTCAAACCGGGGAGCTGTTTTTT. It is translated as CASSLMAGGQTGELFF.

The rearrangement joins TRBV2 to TRBJ2-1; D is perhaps TRBD2 (5 bases). The CDR3 spans 11 residues. The germline V gene encodes CDR1 SNHLY and CDR2 FYNNEI. With 6 bases removed from V and 12 bases from J, the gap between germline ends came to 12 bases. CDR3 DNA: TGTGCCAGCAGCGAACGAGAGGGGCAGTTCTTC. Translated: CASSEREGQFF.

The genes are TRBV7-3 and TRBJ2-1; 11 bases are shared with TRBD2. Germline loops: CDR1 SGHTA, CDR2 FQGTGA. After removal of 3 bases from V and 12 bases from J, the junction contained 7 bases not matched to a gene. This CDR3 is built from 14 residues. The CDR3 is CASSFSGGAIPQFF. The CDR3 DNA follows: TGTGCCAGCAGCTTTAGCGGGGGGGCCATTCCGCAGTTCTTC.

The V gene is TRBV2, the J gene TRBJ2-7, with 11 positions matching TRBD1. CDR3 length equals 13 residues. Per the germline V gene, CDR1 is SNHLY and CDR2 is FYNNEI. The V segment lost 6 bases and the J segment 5 bases; nucleotides outside the gene matches: 3. CDR3 sequence (DNA): TGTGCCAGCAGGGACAGGGGGCGCGACGAGCAGTACTTC. Translated, it gives CASRDRGRDEQYF.

The V gene is TRBV5-4, the J gene TRBJ2-3; D might be TRBD2 (5 bases). Per the germline V gene, CDR1 is SGHNT and CDR2 is YYREEE (reference sequence). Deletions cut 0 bases from V and 2 bases from J, with 22 bases between. The CDR3 covers 19 residues. CDR3 nucleotides: TGTGCCAGCAGCTTGGAAGGCCCGAGTAGCGTTGGGCTCACAGATACGCAGTATTTT. This gives the protein CASSLEGPSSVGLTDTQYF.

This clone was counted a few times. The chain uses TRBV2 and TRBJ2-3; TRBD2 is a possible D gene (6 bases). The CDR3 length is 14 residues. Trimming shortened V by 8 bases and J by 1 base, and 13 bases separated the two germline ends. Germline CDR1 is SNHLY and CDR2 is FYNNEI. The CDR3 nucleotides read TGTGCCAGCCACACTAGCACCCGCACAGATACGCAGTATTTT. Its translation is CASHTSTRTDTQYF.

This clone was picked up a small number of times. J is TRBJ1-1 and V is TRBV18, with D uncertain. The CDR3 sequence is 15 residues long. The germline V gene encodes CDR1 KGHSH and CDR2 LQKENI. V was trimmed by 3 bases and J by 2 bases, leaving 13 bases between them. This CDR3 is CASSPLEAGNTEAFF. The CDR3 bases are TGTGCCAGCTCACCCCTCGAGGCGGGAAACACTGAAGCTTTCTTT.

Note on this clone: Being one base from a much bigger clone, this may be a read error. The J gene is TRBJ1-2, the V gene TRBV18; no clear D gene. CDR1 and CDR2 from the germline V gene are KGHSH and LQKENI. CDR3 length: 14 residues. The V end lost 1 base, the J end lost 4 bases, and 10 bases lay between the germline ends. The CDR3 is CASSPQGTAYGYTF. CDR3 DNA: TGTGCCAGCTCACCACAGGGCACAGCCTATGGCTACACCTTC.

V is TRBV11-3 and J is TRBJ2-1; D gene unclear. Trimming pared 5 bases from V and 1 base from J, leaving 9 bases between. CDR1 is SGHNT, CDR2 YENEEA, per germline. The CDR3 spans 14 residues. The DNA of the CDR3 is TGTGCCAGCAGCCCCCAAGGGTCCTACAATGAGCAGTTCTTC. The encoded protein is CASSPQGSYNEQFF.

The V and J genes are TRBV6-5 and TRBJ2-3, with D perhaps matching TRBD2 (6 bases). V was pared by 8 bases and J by 4 bases, with 16 bases between. This CDR3 has 14 residues. The V gene's germline CDR1 is MNHEY and CDR2 SVGAGI. In DNA, the CDR3 is TGTGCCAGCCAAGTGGGGGGTCGCCCAGATACGCAGTATTTT. It encodes CASQVGGRPDTQYF.

V usage is TRBV7-8 and J usage is TRBJ2-2, with 7 positions matching TRBD1. The CDR3 totals 13 residues. The germline V gene has CDR1 SGHVS and CDR2 FQNEAQ. V shed 6 bases, J shed 6 bases, and the junction held 4 bases outside the gene matches. Written as DNA, the CDR3 is TGTGCCAGCAGGGTACAGGGGTCCGGGGAGCTGTTTTTT. Translated: CASRVQGSGELFF.

The CDR3 loop reads CAWRRGARGYTF. The CDR3 DNA reads as TGTGCCTGGAGGAGGGGGGCTCGAGGCTACACCTTC. V and J are TRBV30 and TRBJ1-2, with D maybe TRBD1 (6 bases). This CDR3 has 12 amino acids. V lost 3 bases to trimming and J lost 8 bases, with 13 bases between them. CDR1 is GTSNPN and CDR2 is SVGIG in the germline V gene (reference sequence).

The chain combines TRBV10-3 with TRBJ2-1; either TRBD1 or TRBD2 may supply D (5 bases each). The V end lost 5 bases, the J end lost 9 bases, and 8 bases lay between the germline ends. Germline CDR1 is ENHRY and CDR2 is SYGVKD. The CDR3 is made up of 11 amino acids. The CDR3 DNA reads as TGTGCCATCAGTCCAGGGAGTGAGCAGTTCTTC. It translates to CAISPGSEQFF.

The chain joins TRBV5-5 to TRBJ1-1; D is perhaps TRBD1 (6 bases). The germline CDR1 and CDR2 sequences are SGHKS and YYEKEE (reference sequence). The V end was cut by 4 bases, the J end by 4 bases, with 14 bases between. The CDR3 extends over 14 amino acids. The CDR3, as DNA: TGTGCCAGCAGCACAGTCCCAGGGGCCACTGAAGCTTTCTTT. Translated: CASSTVPGATEAFF. Full variable domain (missing parts from reference TRBV5-5 and TRBJ1-1): DAGVTQSPTHLIKTRGQQVTLRCSPISGHKSVSWYQQVLGQGPQFIFQYYEKEERGRGNFPDRFSARQFPNYSSELNVNALLLGDSALYLCASSTVPGATEAFFGQGTRLTVV.

The count of this clone is one. The gene calls are TRBV7-3 and TRBJ1-2; D ambiguous. V gave up 0 bases and J gave up 4 bases, with 6 bases separating them. CDR1 and CDR2 from the germline V gene are SGHTA and FQGTGA. This CDR3 has 13 residues. CDR3 DNA: TGTGCCAGCAGCTTAACTCCGGGCTATGGCTACACCTTC. As protein: CASSLTPGYGYTF.

The J gene is TRBJ2-3, the V gene TRBV6-5; the D is unclear. The CDR3 extends over 13 amino acids. Germline CDR1 and CDR2: MNHEY and SVGAGI. V was clipped by 9 bases and J by 3 bases, with 13 bases between them. DNA for the CDR3: TGTGCCAGTTCCCAAGAGATGACAGATACGCAGTATTTT. Translating gives CASSQEMTDTQYF.

This rearrangement joins TRBV11-2 to TRBJ2-6; tentative D call: TRBD1 (6 bases). This CDR3 spans 15 amino acids. The V gene's germline CDR1 is SGHAT and CDR2 FQNNGV. V gave up 2 bases and J gave up 2 bases, with 7 bases separating them. CDR3 bases: TGTGCCAGCAGCTTATCAGGGGCTGGGGCCAACGTCCTGACTTTC. Amino acid sequence: CASSLSGAGANVLTF.

The chain is built from TRBV5-4 and TRBJ2-5; 7 bases are a match to TRBD2. With V trimmed by 2 bases and J by 5 bases, 12 bases remained unmatched. Germline loops: CDR1 SGHNT, CDR2 YYREEE (reference sequence). The CDR3 has 16 residues. The DNA for the CDR3 is TGTGCCAGCAGCTTAAGAATAGCGGGCGGACGTGAGACCCAGTACTTC. Protein sequence: CASSLRIAGGRETQYF.

The J gene is TRBJ2-2, the V gene TRBV6-5; TRBD1 might be the D (6 bases). The CDR3 consists of 15 residues. V lost 4 bases to trimming and J lost 1 base, with 10 bases between them. The germline V gene encodes CDR1 MNHEY and CDR2 SVGAGI. The CDR3 spells CASSFQGQNTGELFF. The CDR3 DNA reads as TGTGCCAGCAGTTTTCAGGGACAGAACACCGGGGAGCTGTTTTTT.